This T cell receptor beta chain was captured by sequencing in a study of blood T cell repertoires in COVID-19. Study as a whole: The United States, Italy and Spain supplied acute and convalescent COVID-19 samples. The analysed material was cDNA or gDNA that came from T cells, B-cell-depleted T cells, or PBMCs.

Authors' processing steps: Using reference gene primer amplification, nucleated cell counts were estimated. TCRdb keeps only in-frame clones here, not all; method: immunoSEQ multiplex PCR. The DNA gave D and trimming, while V, J and clone size come from that table. This sample has roughly 140,000 clones, with roughly 86% found just once. Trimming at V came to 1 base and at J to 3 bases, leaving 3 bases not matched to a gene. Germline assignment: CDR1 SGHRS and CDR2 YFSETQ. The CDR3 loop spans 15 amino acids. V gene TRBV5-1 combines with J gene TRBJ2-3, with 9 bases that match TRBD1. The source of this sequence is a human donor in a cohort sampled during active COVID-19. Sequencing was done on a sample of peripheral blood. CDR3 nucleotide sequence: TGCGCCAGCAGCTTGCTAGGACAGGGGACAGATACGCAGTATTTT. It codes for CASSLLGQGTDTQYF.